This TCR beta chain was profiled in a study of OX40 agonist ivuxolimab in advanced cancers. The overall study: Patients enrolled in dose escalation were diagnosed with hepatocellular carcinoma, melanoma, renal cell or head and neck cancer. People who had prior anti-PD-1, anti-PD-L1 or anti-CTLA-4 therapy could take part, and 40% had some. Study results and limitations: CD4+ and CD8+ blood T cells expanded clonally by week 6 at 0.1 to 3.0 mg/kg. Low normalized clonal expansion also occurred in some nonresponding patients.

The method was immunoSEQ multiplex PCR; TCRdb's version includes in-frame clones alone and lacks a portion of them. The data hold over 60,000 clones, with 87% observed a single time. This clone was counted a few times. Its antigen is not identified. The CDR3 sequence is 12 residues long. Trimming left V 5 bases short and J 8 bases short, with 12 bases between. Germline CDR1 SEHNR, CDR2 FQNEAQ (reference sequence). This TCR derives from an adult with an advanced solid tumor such as melanoma, head and neck, liver or kidney cancer. The chain has TRBV7-9 and TRBJ1-1; tentative D call: TRBD1 (6 bases). The starting material was CD4+ or CD8+ T cells sorted from blood, obtained in a trial of the OX40 agonist ivuxolimab. The CDR3 spells CASSITGIEAFF. The DNA for the CDR3 is TGTGCCAGCAGCATAACAGGGATAGAAGCTTTCTTT.